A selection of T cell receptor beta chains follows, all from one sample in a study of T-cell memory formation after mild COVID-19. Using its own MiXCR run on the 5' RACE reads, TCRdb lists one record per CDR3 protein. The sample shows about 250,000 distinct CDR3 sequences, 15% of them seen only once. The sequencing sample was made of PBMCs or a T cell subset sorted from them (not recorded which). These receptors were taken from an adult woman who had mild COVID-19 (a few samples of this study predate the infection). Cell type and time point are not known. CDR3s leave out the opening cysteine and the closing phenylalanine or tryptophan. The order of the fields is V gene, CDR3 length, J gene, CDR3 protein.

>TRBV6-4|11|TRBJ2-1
ASSASGAEEQF
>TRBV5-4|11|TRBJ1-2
ASSPVTNYGYT
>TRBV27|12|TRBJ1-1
ASRNRGGGTEAF
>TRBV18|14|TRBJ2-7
ASSPTGTSITYEQY
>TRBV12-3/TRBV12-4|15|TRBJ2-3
ASSFINLQQGTDTQY
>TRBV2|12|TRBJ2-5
ASSRIAGQETQY
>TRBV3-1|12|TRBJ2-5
ASRPPGLLGTQY
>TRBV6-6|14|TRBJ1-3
ASSNPGGTAGNTIY
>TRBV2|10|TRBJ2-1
ASSSSGNEQF
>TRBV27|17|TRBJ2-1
ASSFLGLGKREARNEQF
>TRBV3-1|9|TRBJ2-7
ASGEAYEQY
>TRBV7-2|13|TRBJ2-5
ASSPTSGAQETQY
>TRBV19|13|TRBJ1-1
ASTLGQATFTEAF
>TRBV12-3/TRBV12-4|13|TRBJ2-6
ASSLGRSGANVLT
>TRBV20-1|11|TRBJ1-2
SAPLVSQYGYT
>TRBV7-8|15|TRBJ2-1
ASSLVVGAGIYNEQF
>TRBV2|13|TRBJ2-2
ASSERGRGTGELF
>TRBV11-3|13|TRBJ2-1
ASSLVGASYNEQF
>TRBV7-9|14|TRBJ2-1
ASSLLAGISYNEQF
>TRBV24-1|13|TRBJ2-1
ATSDSAGGRWEQF
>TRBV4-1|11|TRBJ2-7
ASSLAGGDEQY
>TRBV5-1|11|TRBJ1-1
ASSLGSNTEAF
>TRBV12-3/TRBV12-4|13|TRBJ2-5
ASSFLTGRQETQY
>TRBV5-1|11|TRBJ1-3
ASSLVPGNTIY
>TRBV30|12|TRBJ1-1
AWSAGLLAGEAF
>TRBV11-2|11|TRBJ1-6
ASQTGVNSPLH
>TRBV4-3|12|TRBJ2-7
ASSQDSRSYEQY
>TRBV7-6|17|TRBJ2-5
ASSLRGLLAGNFQETQY
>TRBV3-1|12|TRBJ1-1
ASSQELQITEAF
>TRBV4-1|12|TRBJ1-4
ASSQKQGVEKLF
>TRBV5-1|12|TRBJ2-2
ASREGQYTGELF
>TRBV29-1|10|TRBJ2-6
SVESGAGVLT
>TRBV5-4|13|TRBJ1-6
ASSLAWGSDSPLH
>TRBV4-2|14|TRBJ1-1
ASSPVTGRDDTEAF
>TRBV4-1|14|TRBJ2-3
ASSQPLAGSTDTQY
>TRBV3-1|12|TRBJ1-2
ASSQEGQGYGYT
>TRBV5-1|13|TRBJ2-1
ASSFRDPSDNEQF
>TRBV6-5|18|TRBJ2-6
ASSKGLAGARYSGANVLT
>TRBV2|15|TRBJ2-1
ATTRRGREQTYNEQF
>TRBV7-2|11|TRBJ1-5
ASSYFSDQPQH
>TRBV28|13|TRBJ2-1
ASTTRTSGRDEQF
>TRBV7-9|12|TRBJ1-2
ASSRYSTGNGYT
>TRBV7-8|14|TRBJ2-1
ASSSRTSGGAGEQF
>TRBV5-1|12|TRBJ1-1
ASSVTLGSTEAF
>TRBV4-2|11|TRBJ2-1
ASSQDRERPQF
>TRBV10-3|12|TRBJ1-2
AISRTGENYGYT
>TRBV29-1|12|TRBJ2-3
SVEPTGGTDTQY
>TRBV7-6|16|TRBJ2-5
ASSFLFGQGGGSETQY
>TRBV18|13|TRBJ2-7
ASSPNAGTGIEQY
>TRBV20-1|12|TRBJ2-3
SARDTRGTDTQY